This entry lists 14 T cell receptor beta chains sequenced from one sample in a study of shared clonotypes between healthy human individuals. Naive CD8 populations comprised CD45RO-negative cells positively selected for CCR7, excluding terminally differentiated effector memory CD45RA+ cells. Clones were read by immunoSEQ multiplex PCR, and TCRdb kept only the in-frame ones, dropping some. The sample yields millions of clones, just over 90% seen once. The sample taken for sequencing was naive CD8+ T cells from PBMCs. These receptors came from a man aged 18 to 35 in good health. Some clones in this sample may be carry-over from other donors' samples.

The V and J genes are TRBV5-1 and TRBJ1-1, with 9 bases matching TRBD1. CDR3 length: 14 amino acids. The trim removed 4 bases at V and 6 bases at J, leaving 7 bases unmatched. The V gene's germline CDR1 is SGHRS and CDR2 YFSETQ. CDR3 residues: CASSAGQGMAEAFF. The CDR3 nucleotides are TGCGCCAGCAGCGCCGGACAGGGGATGGCTGAAGCTTTCTTT.

V usage is TRBV7-9 and J usage is TRBJ2-1, with D perhaps given as TRBD1 or TRBD2 (5 bases each). V was trimmed by 5 bases and J by 9 bases, leaving 17 bases between them. The CDR3 is made up of 14 amino acids. In germline, CDR1 is SEHNR, CDR2 FQNEAQ (reference sequence). CDR3 sequence (DNA): TGTGCCAGCAGCCGGGCGGGCAGGGATTTTGAGCAGTTCTTC. Protein product: CASSRAGRDFEQFF.

The rearrangement joins TRBV28 to TRBJ1-1; 8 bases agree with TRBD1. Germline CDR1 and CDR2: MDHEN and SYDVKM. The ends lost 6 bases at V and 4 bases at J; junction bases unmatched: 16. The CDR3 totals 17 residues. For the CDR3, the DNA is TGTGCCAGCAGACAACTCCGGGACAGGTATCGAGCCACTGAAGCTTTCTTT. Translated: CASRQLRDRYRATEAFF.

This clone was counted a single time. J is TRBJ1-1 and V is TRBV9; no reliable D call. The CDR3 extends over 13 amino acids. Trimming stripped 5 bases from V and 3 bases from J, with 11 bases between. The germline gives CDR1 SGDLS, CDR2 YYNGEE. The CDR3 DNA reads TGTGCCAGCAGTTGGGGATTGCACACTGAAGCTTTCTTT. Protein: CASSWGLHTEAFF.

The V gene is TRBV6-5, the J gene TRBJ2-5; 11 positions agree with TRBD2. Germline CDR1 MNHEY, CDR2 SVGAGI. Trimming cost V 6 bases and J 4 bases; bases outside gene matches: 7. This CDR3 region has 15 residues. The CDR3 region is CASSDPGLAAETQYF. For the CDR3, the DNA is TGTGCCAGCAGCGATCCGGGACTAGCGGCAGAGACCCAGTACTTC.

This sequence joins TRBV19 and TRBJ1-2, with D maybe TRBD1 (5 bases). V was shortened by 3 bases and J by 0 bases, with 8 bases between the two germline ends. The length of the CDR3 is 14 residues. Germline values: CDR1 LNHDA, CDR2 SQIVND (reference sequence). This chain's CDR3 is CASSIGTTNYGYTF. CDR3 coding DNA: TGTGCCAGTAGTATCGGGACGACTAACTATGGCTACACCTTC.

The V and J genes are TRBV27 and TRBJ1-2; 7 bases line up with TRBD1. Germline V CDR1 and CDR2: MNHEY, SMNVEV (reference sequence). The trim removed 6 bases at V and 2 bases at J, leaving 9 bases unmatched. This CDR3 contains 15 residues. The CDR3 is CASRLTGVGNYGYTF. DNA for the CDR3: TGTGCCAGCAGACTAACAGGGGTAGGCAACTATGGCTACACCTTC.

V and J are TRBV7-2 and TRBJ1-5; D may be TRBD1 (5 bases). CDR1 and CDR2 from the germline V gene are SGHTA and FQGNSA. V lost 5 bases and J lost 1, with 18 bases in between. This CDR3 has 17 amino acids. The CDR3 is CASSTPTVPGSNQPQHF. CDR3 bases: TGTGCCAGCAGCACCCCGACAGTTCCCGGGAGCAATCAGCCCCAGCATTTT.

The rearrangement uses TRBV29-1 and TRBJ2-1; 7 bases agree with TRBD2. The CDR3 runs 15 residues. The V and J ends lost 4 bases and 0 bases, in that order; junction bases with no gene match: 6. Germline-derived CDR1 and CDR2 are SQVTM and ANQGSEA. CDR3 residues: CSVGEGSPSYNEQFF. For the CDR3, the DNA is TGCAGCGTTGGGGAGGGGTCCCCCTCCTACAATGAGCAGTTCTTC.

This clone was recorded a few times. CDR3 sequence reads: CSVPNGGENYGYTF. DNA for the CDR3: TGCAGCGTGCCCAACGGTGGGGAGAACTATGGCTACACCTTC. The chain has TRBV29-1 and TRBJ1-2; no clear D. Germline CDR1 SQVTM, CDR2 ANQGSEA. The CDR3 is 14 residues long. Deletions cut 6 bases from V and 2 bases from J, with 16 bases between. Combining the CDR3 with reference TRBV29-1 and TRBJ1-2 gives the whole variable domain SAVISQKPSRDICQRGTSLTIQCQVDSQVTMMFWYRQQPGQSLTLIATANQGSEATYESGFVIDKFPISRPNLTFSTLTVSNMSPEDSSIYLCSVPNGGENYGYTFGSGTRLTVV.

About this clone itself: The sample carries other DNA sequences with the same CDR3. The rearrangement links TRBV9 to TRBJ2-1; 8 bases are a match to TRBD1. With V trimmed by 0 bases and J by 4 bases, 6 bases remained unmatched. The CDR3 runs to 16 residues. CDR1 SGDLS and CDR2 YYNGEE come from the germline V gene. The CDR3 spells CASSVGTGIEYNEQFF. For the CDR3, the DNA is TGTGCCAGCAGCGTAGGGACAGGGATAGAGTACAATGAGCAGTTCTTC.

V and J are TRBV15 and TRBJ1-5; 9 bases align to TRBD1. There are 16 residues in the CDR3. The V and J ends lost 1 base and 5 bases, in that order; junction bases with no gene match: 6. Germline V CDR1 and CDR2: LNHNV, YYDKDF (reference sequence). For the CDR3, the DNA is TGTGCCACCAGCAGAGTCCGACAGGGGGTTTATCAGCCCCAGCATTTT. Its translation: CATSRVRQGVYQPQHF. The variable domain in full, with the rest retrieved from reference TRBV15 and TRBJ1-5, is DAMVIQNPRYQVTQFGKPVTLSCSQTLNHNVMYWYQQKSSQAPKLLFHYYDKDFNNEADTPDNFQSRRPNTSFCFLDIRSPGLGDTAMYLCATSRVRQGVYQPQHFGDGTRLSIL.

V usage is TRBV9 and J usage is TRBJ2-1, with 13 positions matching TRBD2. The CDR3 loop spans 16 amino acids. The V and J ends lost 2 bases and 8 bases, in that order; junction bases with no gene match: 7. Germline values: CDR1 SGDLS, CDR2 YYNGEE. The CDR3 is CASSVAGTSGIHEQFF. CDR3 sequence (DNA): TGTGCCAGCAGCGTTGCCGGGACTAGCGGGATCCATGAGCAGTTCTTC.

The chain joins TRBV7-9 to TRBJ2-2; TRBD1 aligns across 8 bases. The CDR3 covers 16 residues. After removal of 4 bases from V and 2 bases from J, the junction contained 6 bases not matched to a gene. Germline V gene data show CDR1 as SEHNR and CDR2 as FQNEAQ (reference sequence). CDR3 DNA: TGTGCCAGCAGCTCCCTGGACAGGGTTAACACCGGGGAGCTGTTTTTT. This sequence encodes CASSSLDRVNTGELFF.